This T cell receptor beta chain was found in a study of blood T cell repertoires in COVID-19 (dated by TCRdb to 2020 to 2022). With respect to the entire study: The collaborator samples originated in the United States, Italy and Spain and spanned the acute and convalescent phases of COVID-19. The material from the prospective study consisted of cDNA or gDNA derived from T cells, B-cell-depleted T cells, or PBMCs. Deeply sampled blood TCRbeta repertoires from subjects exposed to, actively infected with, or recovered from COVID-19 were included in the dataset. The repertoires were released in a freely available public database intended as a resource for research on the immune response to SARS-CoV-2. Samples came from the ongoing ImmuneRACE study (first 160 participants) plus 1,254 subjects from 6 global collaborators. Nearly every sample came with metadata listing a de-identified subject ID, COVID-19 status, age in years and sex. Where available, HLA class I and class II types were taken from metadata supplied by the sample provider and were not determined by assay-based typing. Points the paper makes about the study in general: Clinical and demographic metadata were provided uncurated, with the amount varying by source and participant.

Sequences KGHSH (CDR1) and LQKENI (CDR2) are obtained from the germline V gene. Including the terminal cysteine and phenylalanine, the CDR3 comprises 12 residues. Only the CDR3 portion is preserved as DNA: 36 bases, with reading frame beginning at the first base. Cut back by 8 bases and 1 base, the V and J ends lie 7 bases apart. The collaborating institutions used their own protocols to collect whole blood in K2EDTA tubes. For TCRbeta analysis, collaborators shipped samples in one of three forms: frozen whole blood, isolated PBMCs, or DNA extracted from either of those sample types. In the case of this clone: No antigen is known for it. No base-level quality is on record; no much larger clone is a single base apart.

TCRbeta CDR3 regions were amplified from genomic DNA using the immunoSEQ Assay, a bias-controlled multiplex PCR. The paper's data handling went like this. The number of nucleated cells in each sample was estimated from the amplification of reference gene primers within the assay. To quantify the absolute abundance of each unique TCRbeta CDR3 rearrangement, sequence reads were collapsed and filtered. For each sample, productive Simpson clonality was calculated as the square root of Simpson's diversity index over productive rearrangements. TCRdb holds this immuneACCESS table with in-frame rearrangements only. Some clones are missing; in checked studies, unresolved V genes explain under half, and the rest has no known cause. V, J and clone size were drawn from that table, and D and trimming were deduced from the DNA. This sample comprises 90,000 to 120,000 clones, roughly 88% of them detected only once. About 2.2% of the sample belongs to the ten largest clones.

The chain uses TRBV18 and TRBJ2-3; TRBD1 might be the D gene, on 5 matching bases. The sequence derives from a human donor in a cohort sampled during active COVID-19. The specimen was peripheral blood. In nucleotide form, the sequence is TGTGCCAGCGCCAGGGGCACAGATACGCAGTATTTT. This codes for CASARGTDTQYF.